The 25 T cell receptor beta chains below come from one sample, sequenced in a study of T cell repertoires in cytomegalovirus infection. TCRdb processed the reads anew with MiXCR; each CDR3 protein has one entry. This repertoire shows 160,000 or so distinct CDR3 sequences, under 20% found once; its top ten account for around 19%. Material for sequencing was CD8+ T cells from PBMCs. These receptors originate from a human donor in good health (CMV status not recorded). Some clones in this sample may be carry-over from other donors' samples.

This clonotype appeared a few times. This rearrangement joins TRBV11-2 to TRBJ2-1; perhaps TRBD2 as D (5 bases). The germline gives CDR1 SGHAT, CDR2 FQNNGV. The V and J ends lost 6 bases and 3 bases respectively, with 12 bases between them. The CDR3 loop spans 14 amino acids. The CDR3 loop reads CASRSGMGYNEQFF. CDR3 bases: TGTGCCAGCAGATCGGGGATGGGCTACAATGAGCAGTTCTTC.

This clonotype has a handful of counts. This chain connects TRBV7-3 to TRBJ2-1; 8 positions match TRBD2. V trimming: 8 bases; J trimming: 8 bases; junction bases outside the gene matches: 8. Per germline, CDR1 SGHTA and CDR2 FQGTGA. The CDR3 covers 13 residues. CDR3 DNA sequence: TGTGCCAGCTCCGACGGGGGGGCCGATGAGCAGTTCTTC. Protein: CASSDGGADEQFF.

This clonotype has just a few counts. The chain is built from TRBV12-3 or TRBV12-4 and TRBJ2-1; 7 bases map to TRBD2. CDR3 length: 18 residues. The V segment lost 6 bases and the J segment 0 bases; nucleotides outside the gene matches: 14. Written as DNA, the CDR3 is TGTGCCAGCAGCGGGGACCTTAGCGGGCCGAGCTCCTACAATGAGCAGTTCTTC. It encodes CASSGDLSGPSSYNEQFF.

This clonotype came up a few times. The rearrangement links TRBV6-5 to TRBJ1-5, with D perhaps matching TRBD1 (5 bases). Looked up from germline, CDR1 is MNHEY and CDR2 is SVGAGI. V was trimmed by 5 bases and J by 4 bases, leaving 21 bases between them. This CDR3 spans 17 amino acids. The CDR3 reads CASSKSYEGRSNQPQHF. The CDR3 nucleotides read TGTGCCAGCAGTAAGTCCTACGAGGGGCGCAGTAATCAGCCCCAGCATTTT.

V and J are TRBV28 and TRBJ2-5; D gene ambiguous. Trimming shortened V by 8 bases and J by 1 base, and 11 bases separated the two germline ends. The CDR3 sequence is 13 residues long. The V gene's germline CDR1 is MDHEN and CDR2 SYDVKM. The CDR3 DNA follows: TGTGCCAGCGCCCTCCTTGTCCAAGAGACCCAGTACTTC. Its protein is CASALLVQETQYF.

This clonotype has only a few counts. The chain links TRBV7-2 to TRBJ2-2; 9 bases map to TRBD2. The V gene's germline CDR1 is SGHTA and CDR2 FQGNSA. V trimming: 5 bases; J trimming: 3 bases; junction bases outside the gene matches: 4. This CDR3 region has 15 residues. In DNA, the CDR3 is TGTGCCAGCAGCGAGACTAGCGGCTACACCGGGGAGCTGTTTTTT. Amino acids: CASSETSGYTGELFF.

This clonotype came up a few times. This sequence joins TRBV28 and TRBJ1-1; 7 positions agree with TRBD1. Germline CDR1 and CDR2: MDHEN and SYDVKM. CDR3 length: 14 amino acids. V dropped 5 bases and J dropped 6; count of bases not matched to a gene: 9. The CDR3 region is CASSRQGRAAEAFF. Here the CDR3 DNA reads TGTGCCAGCAGTAGACAGGGTAGAGCCGCTGAAGCTTTCTTT.

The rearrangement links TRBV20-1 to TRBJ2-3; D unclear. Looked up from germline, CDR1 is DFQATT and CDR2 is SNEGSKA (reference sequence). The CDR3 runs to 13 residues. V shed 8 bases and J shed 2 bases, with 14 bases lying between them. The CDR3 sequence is CSLALTDTDTQYF. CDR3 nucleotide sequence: TGCAGTCTCGCCCTAACAGACACAGATACGCAGTATTTT.

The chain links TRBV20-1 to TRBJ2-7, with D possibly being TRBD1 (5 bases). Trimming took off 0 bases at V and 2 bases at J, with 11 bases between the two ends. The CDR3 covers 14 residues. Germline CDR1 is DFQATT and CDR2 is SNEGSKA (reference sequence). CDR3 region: CSAREGADTYEQYF. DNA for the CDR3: TGCAGTGCTAGAGAAGGGGCGGATACCTACGAGCAGTACTTC.

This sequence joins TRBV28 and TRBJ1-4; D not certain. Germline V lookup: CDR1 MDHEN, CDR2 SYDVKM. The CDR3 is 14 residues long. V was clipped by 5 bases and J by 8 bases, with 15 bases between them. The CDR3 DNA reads TGTGCCAGCAGTCAGGTCCCCCGAGCAGAAAAACTGTTTTTT. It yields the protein CASSQVPRAEKLFF.

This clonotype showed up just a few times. The CDR3 DNA follows: TGCGCCAGCAGCCAAGATCTAGCGGGGGCGGGCAATGAGCAGTTCTTC. It encodes CASSQDLAGAGNEQFF. The V gene is TRBV4-3, the J gene TRBJ2-1; 10 nucleotides match TRBD2. The CDR3 is 16 residues long. From germline, CDR1 is LGHNA and CDR2 YSLEER. V was pared by 0 bases and J by 6 bases, with 5 bases of the junction left unmatched.

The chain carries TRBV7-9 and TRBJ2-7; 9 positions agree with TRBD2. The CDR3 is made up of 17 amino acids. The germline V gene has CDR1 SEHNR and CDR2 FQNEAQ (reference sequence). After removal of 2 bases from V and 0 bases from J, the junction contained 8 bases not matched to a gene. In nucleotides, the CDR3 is TGTGCCAGCAGCTTACCCACGACTAGCGGAGACTCCTACGAGCAGTACTTC. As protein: CASSLPTTSGDSYEQYF. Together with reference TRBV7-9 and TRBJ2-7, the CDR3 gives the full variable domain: DTGVSQNPRHKITKRGQNVTFRCDPISEHNRLYWYRQTLGQGPEFLTYFQNEAQLEKSRLLSDRFSAERPKGSFSTLEIQRTEQGDSAMYLCASSLPTTSGDSYEQYFGPGTRLTVT.

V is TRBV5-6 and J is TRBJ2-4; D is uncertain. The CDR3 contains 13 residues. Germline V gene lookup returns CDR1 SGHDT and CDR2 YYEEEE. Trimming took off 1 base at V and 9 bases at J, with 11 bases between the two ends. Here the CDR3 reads CASSLSFRGIQYF. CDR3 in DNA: TGTGCCAGCAGCTTGTCGTTCAGAGGCATTCAGTACTTC. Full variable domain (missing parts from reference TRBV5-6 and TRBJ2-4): DAGVTQSPTHLIKTRGQQVTLRCSPKSGHDTVSWYQQALGQGPQFIFQYYEEEERQRGNFPDRFSGHQFPNYSSELNVNALLLGDSALYLCASSLSFRGIQYFGAGTRLSVL.

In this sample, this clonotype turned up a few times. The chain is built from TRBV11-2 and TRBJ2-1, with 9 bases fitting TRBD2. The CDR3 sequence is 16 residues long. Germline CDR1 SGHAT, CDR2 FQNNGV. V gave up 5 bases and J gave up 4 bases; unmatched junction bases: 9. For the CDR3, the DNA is TGTGCCAGCAGCACGAGAGCGGGAGGTTTTTACAATGAGCAGTTCTTC. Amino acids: CASSTRAGGFYNEQFF. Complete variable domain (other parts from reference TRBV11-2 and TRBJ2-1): EAGVAQSPRYKIIEKRQSVAFWCNPISGHATLYWYQQILGQGPKLLIQFQNNGVVDDSQLPKDRFSAERLKGVDSTLKIQPAKLEDSAVYLCASSTRAGGFYNEQFFGPGTRLTVL.

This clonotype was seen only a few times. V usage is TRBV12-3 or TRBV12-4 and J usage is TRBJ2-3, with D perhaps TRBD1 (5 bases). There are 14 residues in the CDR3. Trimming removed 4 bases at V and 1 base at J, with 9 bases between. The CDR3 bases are TGTGCCAGCAGTTCCGGACATCGCACAGATACGCAGTATTTT. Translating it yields CASSSGHRTDTQYF.

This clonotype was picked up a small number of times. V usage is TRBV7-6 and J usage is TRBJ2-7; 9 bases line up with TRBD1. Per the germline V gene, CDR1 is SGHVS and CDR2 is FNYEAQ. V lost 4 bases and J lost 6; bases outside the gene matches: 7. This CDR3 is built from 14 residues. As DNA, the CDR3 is TGTGCCAGCAGCTCCTACGACAGGGGGGGCGAGCAGTACTTC. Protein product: CASSSYDRGGEQYF.

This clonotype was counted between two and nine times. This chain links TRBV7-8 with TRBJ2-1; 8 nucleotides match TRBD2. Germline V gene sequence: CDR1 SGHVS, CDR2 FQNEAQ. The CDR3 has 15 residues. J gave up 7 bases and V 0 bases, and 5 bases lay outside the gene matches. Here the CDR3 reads CASSLAVAGSNEQFF. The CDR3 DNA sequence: TGTGCCAGCAGCTTAGCGGTAGCGGGATCGAATGAGCAGTTCTTC. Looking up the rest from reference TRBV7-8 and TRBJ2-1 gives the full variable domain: GAGVSQSPRYKVAKRGQDVALRCDPISGHVSLFWYQQALGQGPEFLTYFQNEAQLDKSGLPSDRFFAERPEGSVSTLKIQRTQQEDSAVYLCASSLAVAGSNEQFFGPGTRLTVL.

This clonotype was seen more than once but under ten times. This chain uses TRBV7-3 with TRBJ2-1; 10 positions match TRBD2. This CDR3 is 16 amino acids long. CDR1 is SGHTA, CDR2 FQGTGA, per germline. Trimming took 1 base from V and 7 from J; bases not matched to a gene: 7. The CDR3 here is CASSLNGGTSENEQFF. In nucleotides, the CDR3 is TGTGCCAGCAGCTTAAATGGGGGGACTAGCGAGAATGAGCAGTTCTTC.

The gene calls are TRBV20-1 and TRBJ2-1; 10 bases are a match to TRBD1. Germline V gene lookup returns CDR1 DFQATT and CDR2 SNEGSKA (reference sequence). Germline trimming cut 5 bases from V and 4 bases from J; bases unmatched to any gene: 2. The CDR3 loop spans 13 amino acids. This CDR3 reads CSAWGQGYNEQFF. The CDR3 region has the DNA TGCAGTGCTTGGGGACAGGGGTACAATGAGCAGTTCTTC.

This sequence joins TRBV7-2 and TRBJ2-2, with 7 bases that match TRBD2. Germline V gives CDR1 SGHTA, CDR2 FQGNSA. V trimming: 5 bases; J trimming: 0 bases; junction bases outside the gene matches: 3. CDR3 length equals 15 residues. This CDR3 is CASSPGLPNTGELFF. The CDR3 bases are TGTGCCAGCAGCCCGGGACTACCGAACACCGGGGAGCTGTTTTTT. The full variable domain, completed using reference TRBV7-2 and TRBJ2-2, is GAGVSQSPSNKVTEKGKDVELRCDPISGHTALYWYRQSLGQGLEFLIYFQGNSAPDKSGLPSDRFSAERTGGSVSTLTIQRTQQEDSAVYLCASSPGLPNTGELFFGEGSRLTVL.

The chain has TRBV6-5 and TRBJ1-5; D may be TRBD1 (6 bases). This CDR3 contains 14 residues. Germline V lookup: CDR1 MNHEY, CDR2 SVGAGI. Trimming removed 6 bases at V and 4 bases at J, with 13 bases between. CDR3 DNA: TGTGCCAGCAGGGAGGGGGTGTCGAATCAGCCCCAGCATTTT. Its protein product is CASREGVSNQPQHF.

In DNA, the CDR3 is TGTGCCAGCAGTTACCCTGATACGGGGCTAAGAACTGAAGCTTTCTTT. Amino acid sequence: CASSYPDTGLRTEAFF. The chain carries TRBV6-6 and TRBJ1-1, with TRBD1 as a possible D gene (5 bases). The CDR3 length is 16 residues. The V end was cut by 2 bases, the J end by 5 bases, with 18 bases between. Germline lookup yields CDR1 MNHNY and CDR2 SVGAGI (reference sequence).

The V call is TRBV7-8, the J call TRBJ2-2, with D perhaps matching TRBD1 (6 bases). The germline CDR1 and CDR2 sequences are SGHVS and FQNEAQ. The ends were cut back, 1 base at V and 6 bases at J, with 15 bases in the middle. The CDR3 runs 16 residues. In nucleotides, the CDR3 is TGTGCCAGCAGCTTAGATAACAGGGAACTTGCCGGGGAGCTGTTTTTT. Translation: CASSLDNRELAGELFF.

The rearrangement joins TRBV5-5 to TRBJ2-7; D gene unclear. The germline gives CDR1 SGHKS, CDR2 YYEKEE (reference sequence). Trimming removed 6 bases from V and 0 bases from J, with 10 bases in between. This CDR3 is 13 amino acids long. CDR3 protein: CASTDSSSYEQYF. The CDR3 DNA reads TGTGCCAGCACCGACTCGAGCTCCTACGAGCAGTACTTC.

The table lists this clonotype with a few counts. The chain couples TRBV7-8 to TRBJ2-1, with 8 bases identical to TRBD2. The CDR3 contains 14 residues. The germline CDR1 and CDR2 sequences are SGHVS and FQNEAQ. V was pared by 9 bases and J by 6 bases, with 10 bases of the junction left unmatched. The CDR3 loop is CASGDRGGGNEQFF. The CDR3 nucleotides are TGTGCCAGTGGAGACCGGGGGGGTGGCAATGAGCAGTTCTTC.